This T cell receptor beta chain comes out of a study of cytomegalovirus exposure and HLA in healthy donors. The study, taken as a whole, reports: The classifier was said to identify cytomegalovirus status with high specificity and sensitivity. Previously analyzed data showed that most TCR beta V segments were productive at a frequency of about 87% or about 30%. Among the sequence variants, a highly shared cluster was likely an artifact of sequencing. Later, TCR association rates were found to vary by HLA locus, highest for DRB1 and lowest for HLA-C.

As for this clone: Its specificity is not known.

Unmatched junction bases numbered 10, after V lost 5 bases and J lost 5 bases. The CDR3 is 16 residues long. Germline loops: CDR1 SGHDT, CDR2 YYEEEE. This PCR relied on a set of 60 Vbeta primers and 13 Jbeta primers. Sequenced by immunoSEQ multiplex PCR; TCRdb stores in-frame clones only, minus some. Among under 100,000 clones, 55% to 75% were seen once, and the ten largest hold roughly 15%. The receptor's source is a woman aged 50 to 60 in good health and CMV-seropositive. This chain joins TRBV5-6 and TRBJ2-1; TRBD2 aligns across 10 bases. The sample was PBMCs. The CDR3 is CASSSLTSGAHNEQFF. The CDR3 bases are TGTGCCAGCAGTTCATTAACTAGCGGGGCCCACAATGAGCAGTTCTTC.